This T cell receptor beta chain was observed in a study of blood T cell repertoires in COVID-19. Study-wide background: Sites across the United States, Italy and Spain contributed samples from acute and convalescent COVID-19. The analysed material was cDNA or gDNA that came from T cells, B-cell-depleted T cells, or PBMCs.

This CDR3 is built from 15 residues. Germline V gives CDR1 SGHNT, CDR2 YYREEE (reference sequence). V was shortened by 4 bases and J by 2 bases, with 15 bases between the two germline ends. Original data processing: Nucleated cell number was recorded as an estimate derived from reference gene primer amplification. Using immunoSEQ multiplex PCR, the repertoire was profiled, and TCRdb retains in-frame clones only, with some absent. V, J and clone size reflect that table, while D and trimming were determined from the DNA. This table has some 78,000 clones, roughly 89% appearing once. Specimen: peripheral blood. V usage is TRBV5-4 and J usage is TRBJ1-1; D ambiguous. The receptor was isolated from a man in his forties or fifties with active or convalescent COVID-19. In nucleotides, the CDR3 is TGTGCCAGCAGCGAAAAAAAGCTGACTAACACTGAAGCTTTCTTT. Translation: CASSEKKLTNTEAFF.